The rows below give T cell receptor beta chains drawn from one sample of a study of Graves' ophthalmopathy and Graves' hyperthyroidism. One entry per CDR3 protein, called by TCRdb with MiXCR from the multiplex PCR reads. This sample carries some 210,000 distinct CDR3 sequences, about 32% of them seen once, and the ten largest clones take approximately 8.6%. The sample was peripheral blood. The receptors here all came from a man aged 50 to 60 with Graves' ophthalmopathy. Each CDR3 is given with its conserved first and last residue. A D gene is named only where the DNA matches it firmly. For some rows the clone size is stated as once, few or many, or as a class when expanded; others skip it.

clone size: many
D gene: TRBD1
V gene: TRBV28
CDR3 length: 14
J gene: TRBJ2-5
CDR3 DNA: TGTGCCAGCAGCGACAGGGGGCGCGGGGAGACCCAGTACTTC
CDR3 protein: CASSDRGRGETQYF

clone size: many
D gene: TRBD1
V gene: TRBV24-1
CDR3 length: 14
J gene: TRBJ2-6
CDR3 DNA: TGTGCCACCGGGGGACAGGGGTTAGTCAACGTCCTGACTTTC
CDR3 protein: CATGGQGLVNVLTF

clone size: many
D gene: TRBD2
V gene: TRBV12-5
CDR3 length: 15
J gene: TRBJ2-7
CDR3 DNA: TGTGCTAGTGGTTTGGGGACTAGCGGGATCTACGAGCAGTACTTC
CDR3 protein: CASGLGTSGIYEQYF

clone size: many
D gene: TRBD1
V gene: TRBV5-5
CDR3 length: 13
J gene: TRBJ2-7
CDR3 DNA: TGTGCCAGCAGCTTGGGGACAGGGGGCATGCAGTACTTC
CDR3 protein: CASSLGTGGMQYF

clone size: few
D gene: -
V gene: TRBV6-1
CDR3 length: 13
J gene: TRBJ1-2
CDR3 DNA: TGTGCCAGCAGATCTGTCGGCAGCTATGGCTACACCTTC
CDR3 protein: CASRSVGSYGYTF

clone size: many
D gene: TRBD2
V gene: TRBV9
CDR3 length: 15
J gene: TRBJ2-5
CDR3 DNA: TGTGCCAGCAGCGTAGCGGGAGGTTCCCAAGAGACCCAGTACTTC
CDR3 protein: CASSVAGGSQETQYF

clone size: few
D gene: TRBD2
V gene: TRBV12-3/TRBV12-4
CDR3 length: 17
J gene: TRBJ2-2
CDR3 DNA: TGTGCCAGCAGGCTAGCGGTAGGAGGGCGGAACACCGGGGAGCTGTTTTTT
CDR3 protein: CASRLAVGGRNTGELFF

clone size: many
D gene: -
V gene: TRBV28
CDR3 length: 14
J gene: TRBJ2-7
CDR3 DNA: TGTGCCAGCAGCGGGGCGTCGCTCGCCTACGAGCAGTACTTC
CDR3 protein: CASSGASLAYEQYF

clone size: many
D gene: -
V gene: TRBV11-2
CDR3 length: 15
J gene: TRBJ2-5
CDR3 DNA: TGTGCCAGCACTCTCCGGGCCAGTATCCAAGAGACCCAGTACTTC
CDR3 protein: CASTLRASIQETQYF

clone size: -
D gene: TRBD2
V gene: TRBV6-1
CDR3 length: 15
J gene: TRBJ2-5
CDR3 DNA: TGTGCCAGCAAATTTAGCGGGATTGTAGTAGAGACCCAGTACTTC
CDR3 protein: CASKFSGIVVETQYF

clone size: many
D gene: -
V gene: TRBV12-3/TRBV12-4
CDR3 length: 13
J gene: TRBJ2-7
CDR3 DNA: TGTGCCAGCAGTTTAGCGTTGACTAACGAGCAGTACTTC
CDR3 protein: CASSLALTNEQYF

clone size: many
D gene: -
V gene: TRBV12-3/TRBV12-4
CDR3 length: 15
J gene: TRBJ2-2
CDR3 DNA: TGTGCCAGCAGTTTCGCCGGGGTGGGGACCGGGGAGCTGTTTTTT
CDR3 protein: CASSFAGVGTGELFF

clone size: many
D gene: -
V gene: TRBV29-1
CDR3 length: 12
J gene: TRBJ1-1
CDR3 DNA: TGCAGCGTTGAAGGTTACGGCACTGAAGCTTTCTTT
CDR3 protein: CSVEGYGTEAFF

clone size: few
D gene: -
V gene: TRBV12-3/TRBV12-4
CDR3 length: 18
J gene: TRBJ1-6
CDR3 DNA: TGTGCCAGCAGCAATCACGTGGCCGGGGGCGCCTATAATTCACCCCTCCACTTT
CDR3 protein: CASSNHVAGGAYNSPLHF

clone size: many
D gene: -
V gene: TRBV28
CDR3 length: 11
J gene: TRBJ1-1
CDR3 DNA: TGTGCCAGCAGTTTACGGCAGCAAGCTTTCTTT
CDR3 protein: CASSLRQQAFF

clone size: -
D gene: -
V gene: TRBV19
CDR3 length: 13
J gene: TRBJ1-1
CDR3 DNA: TGTGCCAGTAGTATTGCAACTAACACTGAAGCTTTCTTT
CDR3 protein: CASSIATNTEAFF

clone size: many
D gene: TRBD1
V gene: TRBV28
CDR3 length: 16
J gene: TRBJ1-2
CDR3 DNA: TGTGCCAGCGGAGAGACAGGGGACTCATTCAACTATGGCTACACCTTC
CDR3 protein: CASGETGDSFNYGYTF

clone size: many
D gene: TRBD1
V gene: TRBV19
CDR3 length: 13
J gene: TRBJ2-3
CDR3 DNA: TGTGCCAGTGGGACAGGCCGCACAGATACGCAGTATTTT
CDR3 protein: CASGTGRTDTQYF

clone size: many
D gene: -
V gene: TRBV11-2
CDR3 length: 16
J gene: TRBJ2-5
CDR3 DNA: TGTGCCAGCAGCTTAGGGCCAGGGATAGTTGGAGAGACCCAGTACTTC
CDR3 protein: CASSLGPGIVGETQYF

clone size: many
D gene: TRBD1
V gene: TRBV10-3
CDR3 length: 20
J gene: TRBJ1-1
CDR3 DNA: TGTGCCATCAGTGACAGGGGGGAGGGGCGAACCCTTACAATGAACACTGAAGCTTTCTTT
CDR3 protein: CAISDRGEGRTLTMNTEAFF

clone size: many
D gene: -
V gene: TRBV28
CDR3 length: 12
J gene: TRBJ1-2
CDR3 DNA: TGTGCCAGCACCCCAGATAGCATTGGCTACACCTTC
CDR3 protein: CASTPDSIGYTF

clone size: few
D gene: -
V gene: TRBV18
CDR3 length: 16
J gene: TRBJ1-1
CDR3 DNA: TGTGCCAGCTCACCACAAGGTGTGGGGAAGGGCACTGAAGCTTTCTTT
CDR3 protein: CASSPQGVGKGTEAFF

clone size: many
D gene: TRBD1
V gene: TRBV28
CDR3 length: 13
J gene: TRBJ1-2
CDR3 DNA: TGTGCCAGCGAGATCGGACAGGGAGGCGGCTACACCTTC
CDR3 protein: CASEIGQGGGYTF

clone size: many
D gene: TRBD1
V gene: TRBV5-5
CDR3 length: 15
J gene: TRBJ2-7
CDR3 DNA: TGTGCCAGCAAAAATTTGGACAGGGCGAACCGGGAGCAGTACTTC
CDR3 protein: CASKNLDRANREQYF

clone size: many
D gene: -
V gene: TRBV5-1
CDR3 length: 13
J gene: TRBJ1-1
CDR3 DNA: TGCGCCAGCAAGAGAGGAAGGGACACTGAAGCTTTCTTT
CDR3 protein: CASKRGRDTEAFF

clone size: few
D gene: -
V gene: TRBV28
CDR3 length: 13
J gene: TRBJ2-7
CDR3 DNA: TGTGCCAGCAACCGGTACCAGACCTACGAGCAGTACTTC
CDR3 protein: CASNRYQTYEQYF

clone size: many
D gene: -
V gene: TRBV11-2
CDR3 length: 14
J gene: TRBJ2-6
CDR3 DNA: TGTGCCAGCAGCCTAGGTGCTGGGGCCAACGTCCTGACTTTC
CDR3 protein: CASSLGAGANVLTF

clone size: few
D gene: -
V gene: TRBV28
CDR3 length: 13
J gene: TRBJ2-2
CDR3 DNA: TGTGCCAGCAGAACACTGAACACCGGGGAGCTGTTTTTT
CDR3 protein: CASRTLNTGELFF

clone size: many
D gene: -
V gene: TRBV13
CDR3 length: 14
J gene: TRBJ2-5
CDR3 DNA: TGTGCCAGCAGCAAGGGACGGGCACAAGAGACCCAGTACTTC
CDR3 protein: CASSKGRAQETQYF

clone size: -
D gene: -
V gene: TRBV29-1
CDR3 length: 11
J gene: TRBJ2-7
CDR3 DNA: TGCAGCCCCCTATCCTCCTACGAGCAGTACTTC
CDR3 protein: CSPLSSYEQYF

clone size: many
D gene: TRBD1
V gene: TRBV24-1
CDR3 length: 15
J gene: TRBJ2-4
CDR3 DNA: TGTGCCACCAGTGATGGACAGGGAGCCAAAAACATTCAGTACTTC
CDR3 protein: CATSDGQGAKNIQYF

clone size: -
D gene: -
V gene: TRBV19
CDR3 length: 13
J gene: TRBJ1-2
CDR3 DNA: TGTGCCAGTAGTCCTCCGGGACGGACTCTTTACACCTTC
CDR3 protein: CASSPPGRTLYTF

clone size: many
D gene: -
V gene: TRBV9
CDR3 length: 18
J gene: TRBJ1-1
CDR3 DNA: TGTGCCAGCAGCGTAGAGTTGGCCCAACCGAATATGAACACTGAAGCTTTCTTT
CDR3 protein: CASSVELAQPNMNTEAFF

clone size: -
D gene: TRBD1
V gene: TRBV7-8
CDR3 length: 15
J gene: TRBJ1-5
CDR3 DNA: TGTGCCAGCAGCTTCGGACAGGGGGCAGGTCAGCCCCAGCATTTT
CDR3 protein: CASSFGQGAGQPQHF

clone size: -
D gene: TRBD1
V gene: TRBV29-1
CDR3 length: 15
J gene: TRBJ2-3
CDR3 DNA: TGCAGCGTTGAGCGGACAGGGGGCCAACCAGATACGCAGTATTTT
CDR3 protein: CSVERTGGQPDTQYF

clone size: many
D gene: TRBD1
V gene: TRBV12-3/TRBV12-4
CDR3 length: 15
J gene: TRBJ2-2
CDR3 DNA: TGTGCCAGCAGTCCCCGGACAGGGGTCACCGGGGAGCTGTTTTTT
CDR3 protein: CASSPRTGVTGELFF

clone size: -
D gene: -
V gene: TRBV2
CDR3 length: 12
J gene: TRBJ2-5
CDR3 DNA: TGTGCCAGCAGTGGGAAGGAAGAGACCCAGTACTTC
CDR3 protein: CASSGKEETQYF

clone size: many
D gene: -
V gene: TRBV29-1
CDR3 length: 13
J gene: TRBJ2-7
CDR3 DNA: TGCAGCGTTGAGACTCATCGCCCCTACGAGCAGTACTTC
CDR3 protein: CSVETHRPYEQYF

clone size: many
D gene: -
V gene: TRBV4-1
CDR3 length: 15
J gene: TRBJ1-5
CDR3 DNA: TGCGCCAGCAGCCAAGGGTGGGTGATCGGACAGCCCCAGCATTTT
CDR3 protein: CASSQGWVIGQPQHF

clone size: many
D gene: TRBD1
V gene: TRBV27
CDR3 length: 15
J gene: TRBJ1-6
CDR3 DNA: TGTGCCAGCAGTTCCACGACAGGGAGTTATTCACCCCTCCACTTT
CDR3 protein: CASSSTTGSYSPLHF

clone size: many
D gene: TRBD2
V gene: TRBV7-8
CDR3 length: 15
J gene: TRBJ2-2
CDR3 DNA: TGTGCCAGCAGCTTACGGGGGGAAAACACCGGGGAGCTGTTTTTT
CDR3 protein: CASSLRGENTGELFF

clone size: many
D gene: -
V gene: TRBV7-8
CDR3 length: 13
J gene: TRBJ2-7
CDR3 DNA: TGTGCCAGCAGCTTAGCAACAGGGAACGAGCAGTACTTC
CDR3 protein: CASSLATGNEQYF

clone size: many
D gene: TRBD1
V gene: TRBV15
CDR3 length: 14
J gene: TRBJ1-6
CDR3 DNA: TGTGCCACCAGCAGAGGACAGGGGGGTTCACCCCTCCACTTT
CDR3 protein: CATSRGQGGSPLHF

clone size: many
D gene: -
V gene: TRBV7-2
CDR3 length: 15
J gene: TRBJ2-7
CDR3 DNA: TGTGCCAGCAGCTTCGACGGAGAAATATTCTACGAGCAGTACTTC
CDR3 protein: CASSFDGEIFYEQYF

clone size: once
D gene: -
V gene: TRBV12-5
CDR3 length: 13
J gene: TRBJ2-7
CDR3 DNA: TGTGCTAGTGCCCTCCAATTAGCGTTCGAGCAGTACTTC
CDR3 protein: CASALQLAFEQYF

clone size: -
D gene: TRBD2
V gene: TRBV6-4
CDR3 length: 14
J gene: TRBJ2-2
CDR3 DNA: TGTGCCAGCAGTCCTAGCGGGAGCACCGGGGAGCTGTTTTTT
CDR3 protein: CASSPSGSTGELFF

clone size: -
D gene: TRBD2
V gene: TRBV5-1
CDR3 length: 17
J gene: TRBJ2-2
CDR3 DNA: TGCGCCAGCAGCTTGGTGTACCTAGCGGGAGACACCGGGGAGCTGTTTTTT
CDR3 protein: CASSLVYLAGDTGELFF

clone size: -
D gene: -
V gene: TRBV15
CDR3 length: 14
J gene: TRBJ2-5
CDR3 DNA: TGTGCCACCAGCACTGTTAGCTCGTGGGAGACCCAGTACTTC
CDR3 protein: CATSTVSSWETQYF

clone size: many
D gene: -
V gene: TRBV28
CDR3 length: 17
J gene: TRBJ1-3
CDR3 DNA: TGTGCCAGCAAGGTGCAGTACGCGCGTCCTTCTGGAAACACCATATATTTT
CDR3 protein: CASKVQYARPSGNTIYF

clone size: many
D gene: -
V gene: TRBV18
CDR3 length: 15
J gene: TRBJ1-5
CDR3 DNA: TGTGCCAGCTCACCACAGGACGGATTCAATCAGCCCCAGCATTTT
CDR3 protein: CASSPQDGFNQPQHF

clone size: -
D gene: -
V gene: TRBV6-1
CDR3 length: 16
J gene: TRBJ1-3
CDR3 DNA: TGTGCCAGCAGCCTCATTAGACTGTTGCCAGGAAACACCATATATTTT
CDR3 protein: CASSLIRLLPGNTIYF

clone size: many
D gene: -
V gene: TRBV30
CDR3 length: 13
J gene: TRBJ1-1
CDR3 DNA: TGTGCCTGGAGTGTGGGTATGAACACTGAAGCTTTCTTT
CDR3 protein: CAWSVGMNTEAFF

clone size: many
D gene: -
V gene: TRBV30
CDR3 length: 15
J gene: TRBJ1-2
CDR3 DNA: TGTGCCTGGAGTGGTATTCTGCAGGGGAACTATGGCTACACCTTC
CDR3 protein: CAWSGILQGNYGYTF

clone size: many
D gene: -
V gene: TRBV6-1
CDR3 length: 14
J gene: TRBJ1-5
CDR3 DNA: TGTGCCAGCAGTGGCAATGGGGGTAATCAGCCCCAGCATTTT
CDR3 protein: CASSGNGGNQPQHF

clone size: many
D gene: -
V gene: TRBV9
CDR3 length: 15
J gene: TRBJ2-7
CDR3 DNA: TGTGCCAGCAGCCCAGACCTGACAGGTAGCTACGAGCAGTACTTC
CDR3 protein: CASSPDLTGSYEQYF

clone size: many
D gene: -
V gene: TRBV13
CDR3 length: 15
J gene: TRBJ2-7
CDR3 DNA: TGTGCCAGCAGCTCCGGGAGTCAGGTCATGTACGAGCAGTACTTC
CDR3 protein: CASSSGSQVMYEQYF

clone size: many
D gene: -
V gene: TRBV27
CDR3 length: 14
J gene: TRBJ1-6
CDR3 DNA: TGTGCCAGCAGGCAAGGACAGTATAATTCACCCCTCCACTTT
CDR3 protein: CASRQGQYNSPLHF

clone size: -
D gene: TRBD2
V gene: TRBV7-9
CDR3 length: 14
J gene: TRBJ2-7
CDR3 DNA: TGTGCCAGCAGGGAACTAGCGGGAGTTTACGAGCAGTACTTC
CDR3 protein: CASRELAGVYEQYF

clone size: many
D gene: TRBD1
V gene: TRBV30
CDR3 length: 16
J gene: TRBJ2-4
CDR3 DNA: TGTGCCTGGAGTGTGTACCGGGACAGTGGTTTGAACATTCAGTACTTC
CDR3 protein: CAWSVYRDSGLNIQYF

clone size: many
D gene: -
V gene: TRBV4-2
CDR3 length: 13
J gene: TRBJ2-2
CDR3 DNA: TGTGCCAGCGGGATCGGCCGAGGCGGGGAGCTGTTTTTT
CDR3 protein: CASGIGRGGELFF